A selection of T cell receptor beta chains follows, all from one sample in a study of blood T cell repertoires in COVID-19. Profiling relied on immunoSEQ multiplex PCR, and the TCRdb table lists in-frame clones only, not all of them. The repertoire holds tens of thousands of clones, with roughly 85% as singletons. The sequenced sample consisted of peripheral blood. The receptors come from a human donor in a cohort sampled during active COVID-19. Each CDR3 is given with its conserved first and last residue. Each record gives: D gene, J gene, V gene, clone size, CDR3 DNA, CDR3 protein. D genes are given only for firm matches. Clone size is stated in some rows and not others, as once, few, many or a class when expanded.

D gene: TRBD2
J gene: TRBJ2-1
V gene: TRBV2
clone size: .
CDR3 DNA: TGTGCCAGCAGTGTGGGGCGGGAGGGCCTCTACAATGAGCAGTTCTTC
CDR3 protein: CASSVGREGLYNEQFF

D gene: .
J gene: TRBJ1-6
V gene: TRBV27
clone size: .
CDR3 DNA: TGTGCCAGCAGTTTTCTGAGTTCACCCCTCCACTTT
CDR3 protein: CASSFLSSPLHF

D gene: .
J gene: TRBJ1-3
V gene: TRBV5-1
clone size: .
CDR3 DNA: TGCGCCAGCAGCTTGGGAGGAATTATAGGAGACACCATATATTTT
CDR3 protein: CASSLGGIIGDTIYF

D gene: TRBD2
J gene: TRBJ2-5
V gene: TRBV30
clone size: once
CDR3 DNA: TGTGCCTGGGAGAAGCGGGAGTCGGGACAAGAGACCCAGTACTTC
CDR3 protein: CAWEKRESGQETQYF

D gene: .
J gene: TRBJ1-2
V gene: TRBV6-6
clone size: .
CDR3 DNA: TGTGCCAGCAGTTACACGGGGAGGGATGGCTACACCTTC
CDR3 protein: CASSYTGRDGYTF

D gene: TRBD1
J gene: TRBJ2-2
V gene: TRBV24-1
clone size: few
CDR3 DNA: TGTGCCACCAGTGATTTGCCCGGCAGGGGGATCGGGGAGCTGTTTTTT
CDR3 protein: CATSDLPGRGIGELFF

D gene: TRBD1
J gene: TRBJ2-7
V gene: TRBV19
clone size: .
CDR3 DNA: TGTGCCAGTACCCCCCGGGACAGGGGGCGCGAGCAGTACTTC
CDR3 protein: CASTPRDRGREQYF

D gene: TRBD2
J gene: TRBJ2-1
V gene: TRBV7-3
clone size: .
CDR3 DNA: TGTGCCAGCAGCCCCAGCGGGAGGGGCAATGAGCAGTTCTTC
CDR3 protein: CASSPSGRGNEQFF

D gene: .
J gene: TRBJ2-1
V gene: TRBV27
clone size: .
CDR3 DNA: TGTGCCAGCAGTCCCCCAAGCCACAATGAGCAGTTCTTC
CDR3 protein: CASSPPSHNEQFF

D gene: .
J gene: TRBJ1-2
V gene: TRBV19
clone size: .
CDR3 DNA: TGTGCCAGTACCTACGGCGCAGGGGATGGCTACACCTTC
CDR3 protein: CASTYGAGDGYTF

D gene: TRBD2
J gene: TRBJ2-2
V gene: TRBV28
clone size: .
CDR3 DNA: TGTGCCAGCACAAGGGCGGGAGGGAACGGGGAGCTGTTTTTT
CDR3 protein: CASTRAGGNGELFF

D gene: .
J gene: TRBJ1-1
V gene: TRBV18
clone size: few
CDR3 DNA: TGTGCCAGCTCACCCCCGGGAAACACTGAAGCTTTCTTT
CDR3 protein: CASSPPGNTEAFF

D gene: TRBD2
J gene: TRBJ2-7
V gene: TRBV4-1
clone size: .
CDR3 DNA: TGCGCCAGCAGCCAGGAACCGGGACTAGCGGATTACTCCTACGAGCAGTACTTC
CDR3 protein: CASSQEPGLADYSYEQYF

D gene: TRBD2
J gene: TRBJ2-1
V gene: TRBV29-1
clone size: .
CDR3 DNA: TGCAGCGACCCACTAGCGGGATTATTCTACAATGAGCAGTTCTTC
CDR3 protein: CSDPLAGLFYNEQFF

D gene: TRBD2
J gene: TRBJ2-7
V gene: TRBV7-2
clone size: .
CDR3 DNA: TGTGCCAGCAGCGCGGGCGCGGGAGGGATCTACGAGCAGTACTTC
CDR3 protein: CASSAGAGGIYEQYF

D gene: TRBD1
J gene: TRBJ1-5
V gene: TRBV29-1
clone size: .
CDR3 DNA: TGCAGCGTCCAGGGACAGGGAAATCAGCCCCAGCATTTT
CDR3 protein: CSVQGQGNQPQHF

D gene: .
J gene: TRBJ2-3
V gene: TRBV9
clone size: .
CDR3 DNA: TGTGCCAGCAGCGTAGGGAGGGGGCGGCCCTCTAGCACAGATACGCAGTATTTT
CDR3 protein: CASSVGRGRPSSTDTQYF